Sequencing of this T cell receptor beta chain was carried out in a study of regulatory T cells in long-lasting Graves disease. CDR3 regions were amplified by Arm-PCR using iRepertoire HTBI primers to build TCR beta libraries. TCRdb processed the multiplex PCR reads anew with MiXCR; each CDR3 protein has one entry. The sample gives hundreds of thousands of distinct CDR3 sequences, under 20% of which show up once; 18% is in the top ten. Study-level points and caveats: TRBV28 was favored in persistent disease, as were TRBJ1-2 and TRBJ2-5.

Regarding time point: newly diagnosed GD, antithyroid drugs for less than 3 months. The TCR library was made from RNA extracted from PBMCs. The patient group derived from an endocrinology department in Xi'an, China. The CDR3 runs to 14 residues. The germline CDR1 and CDR2 sequences are SEHNR and FQNEAQ (reference sequence). V gave up 3 bases and J gave up 3 bases, with 9 bases separating them. A note on this clonotype: Its antigen is currently unknown.

The data were also submitted as part of a second study, on T cells in Graves' hyperthyroidism and ophthalmopathy. According to that study: A first-round RT-PCR of the TCR CDR3 used the HTBI primer set. Most clonotypes expanded in the thyroid (above 0.001) were also present in blood.

The receptor comes from a woman in her thirties with Graves disease. Sample: peripheral blood mononuclear cells (PBMCs), taken at new diagnosis, from a patient treated with antithyroid drugs. This chain connects TRBV7-9 to TRBJ2-1; D not certain. The CDR3 here is CASSLLLGYNEQFF. The CDR3 DNA is TGTGCCAGCAGCTTGTTATTGGGCTACAATGAGCAGTTCTTC.